The rows below give T cell receptor beta chains drawn from one sample of a study of CD8+ T cells in alopecia areata. Method: immunoSEQ multiplex PCR; TCRdb's copy keeps in-frame clones and lacks some. Of roughly 200,000 clones listed, approximately 53% are singletons. The sample was CD8+ T cells sorted from blood. These receptors all stem from a human donor in good health. The CDR3 runs from the conserved cysteine through the conserved F or W. Fields, in order: D gene, clone size, J gene, V gene, CDR3 protein, CDR3 DNA. A D gene is named only where the DNA matches it firmly. The size entry is marked missing in some rows and otherwise reads once, few, many or a size class.

TRBD1 | . | TRBJ2-5 | TRBV11-2 | CASRSIGTGYQETQYF | TGTGCCAGCCGCTCCATCGGGACAGGGTACCAAGAGACCCAGTACTTC
. | . | TRBJ1-1 | TRBV30 | CAFQGEMNTEAFF | TGTGCCTTCCAAGGGGAAATGAACACTGAAGCTTTCTTT
. | few | TRBJ1-2 | TRBV7-9 | CASSSGYGYTF | TGTGCCAGCAGCAGCGGCTATGGCTACACCTTC
. | . | TRBJ1-6 | TRBV5-6 | CASSQGGYNSPLHF | TGTGCCAGCAGCCAAGGGGGTTATAATTCACCCCTCCACTTT
TRBD1 | . | TRBJ1-4 | TRBV2 | CASKGQKNEKLFF | TGTGCCAGCAAGGGACAGAAAAATGAAAAACTGTTTTTT
TRBD2 | . | TRBJ2-5 | TRBV6-1 | CASSEVGLAGGRQETQYF | TGTGCCAGCAGTGAAGTAGGACTAGCGGGGGGCCGGCAAGAGACCCAGTACTTC
. | . | TRBJ2-3 | TRBV4-2 | CASSQDPGTDTQYF | TGTGCCAGCAGCCAAGATCCCGGAACAGATACGCAGTATTTT
TRBD2 | . | TRBJ2-7 | TRBV29-1 | CSVEGSGTTYEQYF | TGCAGCGTTGAAGGAAGCGGGACTACCTACGAGCAGTACTTC
. | few | TRBJ1-1 | TRBV29-1 | CSVDSSGDVGGAFF | TGCAGCGTTGATAGTTCAGGGGACGTGGGGGGAGCTTTCTTT
. | few | TRBJ2-7 | TRBV27 | CASSFGFNYEQYF | TGTGCCAGCAGTTTCGGCTTTAACTACGAGCAGTACTTC
. | . | TRBJ1-5 | TRBV9 | CASSVGPGLNQPQHF | TGTGCCAGCAGCGTAGGCCCGGGCCTTAATCAGCCCCAGCATTTT
. | few | TRBJ1-2 | TRBV7-9 | CASSFTPGRLGGYTF | TGTGCCAGCAGCTTTACTCCCGGGCGATTGGGTGGCTACACCTTC
. | . | TRBJ1-1 | TRBV4-1 | CASSPISLTEAFF | TGCGCCAGCAGCCCAATTAGCCTCACTGAAGCTTTCTTT
. | . | TRBJ2-7 | TRBV9 | CASSVEGGEQYF | TGTGCCAGCAGCGTAGAGGGTGGGGAGCAGTACTTC
. | . | TRBJ1-1 | TRBV27 | CASSLSSGSTEAFF | TGTGCCAGCAGTTTAAGCTCGGGGTCCACTGAAGCTTTCTTT